The 28 T cell receptor beta chains listed next were all sequenced from one sample in a study of beta chain features in type 1 diabetes. Expressed TCRB transcripts were sequenced because the isolated RNA had all been reverse transcribed beforehand. TCRdb keeps only in-frame clones here, not all; method: immunoSEQ multiplex PCR. The sample consists of about 360,000 clones, 10% to 15% of them appearing once. Sequenced input: naive CD4+ T cells from blood. The receptors shown here come from a man aged 18 to 29 in good health.

In this sample, this clone turned up a few times. The chain has TRBV5-4 and TRBJ2-1, with 10 bases that match TRBD2. V was clipped by 0 bases and J by 4 bases; unmatched bases: 4. Germline assignment: CDR1 SGHNT and CDR2 YYREEE (reference sequence). The CDR3 is made up of 16 amino acids. The DNA for the CDR3 is TGTGCCAGCAGCTTGGAGGTAGCGGGGGGATACAATGAGCAGTTCTTC. Amino acids: CASSLEVAGGYNEQFF. The complete variable domain, with remaining parts taken from reference TRBV5-4 and TRBJ2-1, reads ETGVTQSPTHLIKTRGQQVTLRCSSQSGHNTVSWYQQALGQGPQFIFQYYREEENGRGNFPPRFSGLQFPNYSSELNVNALELDDSALYLCASSLEVAGGYNEQFFGPGTRLTVL.

This chain connects TRBV9 to TRBJ2-3; weak D call: TRBD1 (5 bases). V lost 0 bases to trimming and J lost 8 bases, with 13 bases between them. This CDR3 spans 14 amino acids. Per the germline V gene, CDR1 is SGDLS and CDR2 is YYNGEE. CDR3 in amino acids: CASSVGTGPGTQYF. The DNA of the CDR3 is TGTGCCAGCAGCGTAGGAACAGGCCCCGGTACGCAGTATTTT.

This clone came up a few times. V usage is TRBV7-3 and J usage is TRBJ2-2, with 7 bases matching TRBD1. With V trimmed by 5 bases and J by 5 bases, 8 bases remained unmatched. CDR1 and CDR2 from the germline V gene are SGHTA and FQGTGA. CDR3 length: 15 residues. CDR3 sequence reads: CASSPGAGGTGELFF. CDR3 in DNA: TGTGCCAGCAGCCCCGGGGCAGGGGGTACCGGGGAGCTGTTTTTT.

V is TRBV5-4 and J is TRBJ2-1, with D hard to call. Germline CDR1 reads SGHNT; CDR2 reads YYREEE (reference sequence). V lost 1 base and J lost 5, with 7 bases in between. The CDR3 length is 13 residues. DNA of the CDR3: TGTGCCAGCAGCTTGAGAATAGACAATGAGCAGTTCTTC. It translates to CASSLRIDNEQFF.

This clone was detected only a few times. This sequence joins TRBV4-3 and TRBJ1-4; no definite D call. V shed 0 bases and J shed 7 bases, with 15 bases lying between them. Germline assignment: CDR1 LGHNA and CDR2 YSLEER. The CDR3 is 16 residues long. DNA for the CDR3: TGCGCCAGCAGCCAAGATAGGAGGACTGACGGTGAAAAACTGTTTTTT. It translates to CASSQDRRTDGEKLFF.

A few counts support this clone. The chain carries TRBV4-2 and TRBJ2-7; 10 bases agree with TRBD2. The V segment lost 6 bases and the J segment 4 bases; nucleotides outside the gene matches: 12. CDR1 LGHNA and CDR2 YNFKEQ come from the germline V gene. The CDR3 length is 16 residues. The CDR3 DNA is TGTGCCAGCAGACATGATCTAGCGGGAGATGTTTACGAGCAGTACTTC. Protein sequence: CASRHDLAGDVYEQYF.

The chain carries TRBV14 and TRBJ1-1, with a weak D call TRBD1 (6 bases). CDR1 and CDR2 from the germline V gene are SGHDN and FVKESK. The CDR3 sequence is 16 residues long. The ends were cut back, 0 bases at V and 0 bases at J, with 11 bases in the middle. The DNA of the CDR3 is TGTGCCAGCAGCCAAGAAACCTGGACAGTGAACACTGAAGCTTTCTTT. Encoded protein: CASSQETWTVNTEAFF. The complete variable domain, with remaining parts taken from reference TRBV14 and TRBJ1-1, reads EAGVTQFPSHSVIEKGQTVTLRCDPISGHDNLYWYRRVMGKEIKFLLHFVKESKQDESGMPNNRFLAERTGGTYSTLKVQPAELEDSGVYFCASSQETWTVNTEAFFGQGTRLTVV.

This clone was observed a few times. The chain couples TRBV13 to TRBJ2-7; D call uncertain. Per germline, CDR1 PRHDT and CDR2 FYEKMQ (reference sequence). Trimming pared 0 bases from V and 3 bases from J, leaving 15 bases between. This CDR3 is 16 amino acids long. The CDR3: CASSLGTAEDFYEQYF. CDR3 nucleotides: TGTGCCAGCAGCTTAGGCACTGCAGAAGACTTCTACGAGCAGTACTTC. Using reference TRBV13 and TRBJ2-7 for the parts outside the CDR3, the full variable domain is AAGVIQSPRHLIKEKRETATLKCYPIPRHDTVYWYQQGPGQDPQFLISFYEKMQSDKGSIPDRFSAQQFSDYHSELNMSSLELGDSALYFCASSLGTAEDFYEQYFGPGTRLTVT.

This clone was detected a few times. This sequence joins TRBV18 and TRBJ1-1; D is uncertain. Germline loops: CDR1 KGHSH, CDR2 LQKENI. The CDR3 has 14 amino acids. Trimming cost V 1 base and J 4 bases, with 10 bases left between them. CDR3 residues: CASSPLERSTEAFF. The DNA of the CDR3 is TGTGCCAGCTCACCACTAGAGAGGAGCACTGAAGCTTTCTTT.

This clone showed up just a few times. The gene calls are TRBV10-3 and TRBJ2-3, with 8 positions matching TRBD1. The CDR3 runs 13 residues. V dropped 4 bases and J dropped 5; count of bases not matched to a gene: 2. Looked up from germline, CDR1 is ENHRY and CDR2 is SYGVKD. CDR3 loop: CAISGTGGDTQYF. Written as DNA, the CDR3 is TGTGCCATCAGTGGAACAGGGGGAGATACGCAGTATTTT.

The table lists this clone with a few counts. V usage is TRBV19 and J usage is TRBJ2-2; D is possibly TRBD1 (5 bases). Trimming pared 4 bases from V and 5 bases from J, leaving 11 bases between. The length of the CDR3 is 14 residues. Per the germline V gene, CDR1 is LNHDA and CDR2 is SQIVND (reference sequence). The CDR3 sequence is CASSTYQGTGELFF. In nucleotides, the CDR3 is TGTGCCAGTAGTACATACCAGGGAACCGGGGAGCTGTTTTTT. Complete variable domain (other parts from reference TRBV19 and TRBJ2-2): DGGITQSPKYLFRKEGQNVTLSCEQNLNHDAMYWYRQDPGQGLRLIYYSQIVNDFQKGDIAEGYSVSREKKESFPLTVTSAQKNPTAFYLCASSTYQGTGELFFGEGSRLTVL.

Only one count was recorded for this clone. The V gene is TRBV7-3, the J gene TRBJ2-2; the D gene is possibly TRBD1 (7 bases). The CDR3 consists of 14 residues. Germline-derived CDR1 and CDR2 are SGHTA and FQGTGA. V lost 7 bases, J lost 6 bases, and 15 bases lay in between. CDR3 nucleotide sequence: TGTGCCAGCAACCAGGGGGGAGTGGCCGGGGAGCTGTTTTTT. Translation gives CASNQGGVAGELFF.

This clone showed up just a few times. The chain carries TRBV6-5 and TRBJ2-4; 12 positions agree with TRBD1. The CDR3 length is 16 residues. From germline, CDR1 is MNHEY and CDR2 SVGAGI. J lost 2 bases, V lost 4 bases, and 3 bases had no gene match. CDR3 sequence reads: CASSSGTGGTKNIQYF. In DNA form, the CDR3 reads TGTGCCAGCAGTTCCGGGACAGGGGGCACCAAAAACATTCAGTACTTC.

This sequence joins TRBV7-2 and TRBJ2-5; tentative D call: TRBD1 (6 bases). The germline gives CDR1 SGHTA, CDR2 FQGNSA. This CDR3 is 13 amino acids long. The germline V and J ends were trimmed by 2 bases and 5 bases, with 9 bases remaining between them. CDR3 bases: TGTGCCAGCAGCTTAACTACAGGGGAGACCCAGTACTTC. Translated: CASSLTTGETQYF.

This chain joins TRBV5-1 and TRBJ2-7, with 11 bases lining up with TRBD1. This CDR3 has 16 amino acids. V lost 6 bases, J lost 3 bases, and 11 bases stayed unmatched. Germline loops: CDR1 SGHRS, CDR2 YFSETQ. The CDR3 spells CASKMGQGDGYYEQYF. The CDR3 nucleotides are TGCGCCAGCAAGATGGGACAGGGGGACGGTTACTACGAGCAGTACTTC.

The rearrangement links TRBV19 to TRBJ2-1; 7 nucleotides agree with TRBD1. V lost 8 bases and J lost 6; bases outside the gene matches: 10. The germline CDR1 and CDR2 sequences are LNHDA and SQIVND (reference sequence). The CDR3 is 14 amino acids. The CDR3 reads CASGTTGNPNEQFF. CDR3 nucleotides: TGTGCCAGTGGAACGACAGGGAACCCCAATGAGCAGTTCTTC.

CDR3 nucleotides: TGCGCCAGCAGCCAGGGATGGAGGGAAGCTGGAAACACCATATATTTT. It specifies CASSQGWREAGNTIYF. The rearrangement links TRBV4-3 to TRBJ1-3; unclear D gene. Trimming took 3 bases from V and 2 from J, leaving 14 bases between them. The CDR3 covers 16 residues. Germline CDR1 LGHNA, CDR2 YSLEER.

This chain connects TRBV6-5 to TRBJ2-7; tentatively, D is TRBD2 (5 bases). The germline gives CDR1 MNHEY, CDR2 SVGAGI. With 5 bases removed from V and 3 bases from J, the gap between germline ends came to 11 bases. The CDR3 contains 13 residues. The DNA of the CDR3 is TGTGCCAGCAGTCCCGGACGGGACTACGAGCAGTACTTC. This sequence encodes CASSPGRDYEQYF.

This clone was counted a single time. The rearrangement joins TRBV7-9 to TRBJ2-3; possible D gene TRBD1, 5 bases. Between the trimmed V and J ends, which lost 5 bases and 4 bases, there was a span of 16 bases. Germline CDR1 is SEHNR and CDR2 is FQNEAQ (reference sequence). The CDR3 totals 15 residues. The CDR3 DNA follows: TGTGCCAGCAGCCAAGACAGCCTGTCGGCAGATACGCAGTATTTT. Amino acids: CASSQDSLSADTQYF.

This clone was picked up a small number of times. Other DNA sequences within the sample encode an identical CDR3. The V gene is TRBV5-1, the J gene TRBJ1-1, with 7 bases fitting TRBD1. CDR3 size: 14 residues. CDR1 SGHRS and CDR2 YFSETQ come from the germline V gene. After removal of 4 bases from V and 0 bases from J, the junction contained 3 bases not matched to a gene. CDR3 DNA: TGCGCCAGCAGCCCACAGGGGATGAACACTGAAGCTTTCTTT. Protein sequence: CASSPQGMNTEAFF.

The chain uses TRBV19 and TRBJ2-4, with D possibly being TRBD1 (5 bases). Germline V gene data show CDR1 as LNHDA and CDR2 as SQIVND (reference sequence). Trimming shortened V by 3 bases and J by 8 bases, and 11 bases separated the two germline ends. The CDR3 is 13 residues long. CDR3 coding DNA: TGTGCCAGTAGTATTCAGGGTTCGGACATTCAGTACTTC. This encodes CASSIQGSDIQYF.

The table lists this clone with many counts. V usage is TRBV4-3 and J usage is TRBJ2-7, with a tentative D call TRBD1 (6 bases). There are 14 residues in the CDR3. The V and J ends lost 3 bases and 2 bases respectively, with 11 bases between them. Germline CDR1 LGHNA, CDR2 YSLEER. CDR3 region: CASSHRGGPYEQYF. The CDR3 DNA is TGCGCCAGCAGCCATCGAGGGGGACCCTACGAGCAGTACTTC.

V usage is TRBV9 and J usage is TRBJ2-7; 11 bases fit TRBD1. CDR3 length equals 14 residues. The J segment lost 8 bases and the V segment lost 3 bases, leaving 7 bases of the junction unmatched. Germline V CDR1 and CDR2: SGDLS, YYNGEE. The CDR3 nucleotides are TGTGCCAGCAGCGGACCCGGGACAGGGGGACAGCAGTACTTC. Its translation is CASSGPGTGGQQYF.

The chain recombines TRBV5-4 with TRBJ2-7; no firm D call. V shed 0 bases and J shed 0 bases, with 10 bases lying between them. The CDR3 runs 15 residues. Germline loops: CDR1 SGHNT, CDR2 YYREEE (reference sequence). Here the CDR3 reads CASSLANQFSYEQYF. The CDR3 DNA reads TGTGCCAGCAGCTTGGCCAACCAGTTCTCCTACGAGCAGTACTTC.

The chain is built from TRBV6-5 and TRBJ2-1; 9 bases align to TRBD2. CDR1 is MNHEY, CDR2 SVGAGI, per germline. The CDR3 spans 12 residues. With 6 bases clipped from V and 13 bases from J, the junction kept 7 bases outside the gene matches. The CDR3 loop reads CASRALAGEQFF. CDR3 bases: TGTGCCAGCAGAGCCTTAGCGGGGGAACAGTTCTTC.

The table lists this clone with a few counts. Here the CDR3 reads CSVGTRLNYGYTF. CDR3 nucleotide sequence: TGCAGCGTTGGTACACGTCTTAACTATGGCTACACCTTC. The V and J genes are TRBV29-1 and TRBJ1-2, with no clear D. Germline loops: CDR1 SQVTM, CDR2 ANQGSEA. V shed 4 bases and J shed 1 base, with 10 bases lying between them. CDR3 length equals 13 residues.

This clone was counted a few times. The rearrangement links TRBV29-1 to TRBJ1-2; 7 bases agree with TRBD1. CDR1 is SQVTM and CDR2 is ANQGSEA in the germline V gene. With 6 bases clipped from V and 5 bases from J, the junction kept 18 bases outside the gene matches. This CDR3 region has 16 residues. DNA of the CDR3: TGCAGCGTCGAAATTATTGGTGGACAGGAGTCTTATGGCTACACCTTC. This codes for CSVEIIGGQESYGYTF.

V usage is TRBV5-1 and J usage is TRBJ2-5; perhaps TRBD2 as D (6 bases). Germline loops: CDR1 SGHRS, CDR2 YFSETQ. The CDR3 covers 14 residues. The V gene lost 7 bases and the J gene lost 3 bases, with 16 bases spanning the gap. The CDR3 here is CASFRDGGKETQYF. CDR3 coding DNA: TGCGCCAGCTTCCGGGACGGAGGGAAAGAGACCCAGTACTTC. The whole variable domain, filled in from reference TRBV5-1 and TRBJ2-5, reads KAGVTQTPRYLIKTRGQQVTLSCSPISGHRSVSWYQQTPGQGLQFLFEYFSETQRNKGNFPGRFSGRQFSNSRSEMNVSTLELGDSALYLCASFRDGGKETQYFGPGTRLLVL.